A selection of T cell receptor beta chains follows, all from one sample in a study of blood T cells in healthy people across ages. TCRdb analysed the 5' RACE reads with MiXCR anew, one entry per CDR3 protein. This sample has nearly 800,000 distinct CDR3 sequences, with 20% to 25% found just once. These data also formed part of another study, on T cells of mothers and their children.

The source material was blood. All receptors come from a boy between 10 and 17 years old in good health. The CDR3 runs from the conserved cysteine through the conserved F or W. The D gene is left open where the match is weak. Where a row states a size, it is once, few, many or the class of an expanded clone; other rows omit it.

.	.	TRBJ1-1	TRBV10-3	TGTGCCATCAGTGGGGGATTTGAGAACACTGAAGCTTTCTTT	CAISGGFENTEAFF
TRBD1	.	TRBJ1-6	TRBV12-3/TRBV12-4	TGTGCCAGCAGTTTAGGTCCGACAGGGGTCAATTCACCCCTCCACTTT	CASSLGPTGVNSPLHF
.	.	TRBJ2-1	TRBV18	TGTGCCAGCTCACCAGAGGGGAGCTCCTACAATGAGCAGTTCTTC	CASSPEGSSYNEQFF
.	.	TRBJ1-3	TRBV28	TGTGCCAGCAGTTACTTCCTGCGGGGGGCTGGAAACGCCATATATTTT	CASSYFLRGAGNAIYF
TRBD2	.	TRBJ2-1	TRBV5-1	TGCGCCAGCAGCCTACCTTTAGCGGGAGGCCGCTCCTACAATGAGCAGTTCTTC	CASSLPLAGGRSYNEQFF
TRBD1	.	TRBJ2-2	TRBV7-8	TGTGCCAGCAGCCAAGGGACAGTTGAGGCCGGGGAGCTGTTTTTT	CASSQGTVEAGELFF
TRBD1	few	TRBJ2-1	TRBV6-5	TGTGCCAGCAGTTACTACGTAAAGACAGGGGGCAATGAGCAGTTCTTC	CASSYYVKTGGNEQFF
.	many	TRBJ1-1	TRBV12-5	TGTGCTAGTGGTTCTCTTTCCGGCGGTGAAGCTTTCTTT	CASGSLSGGEAFF
.	few	TRBJ1-6	TRBV20-1	TGCAGTGCTCCTCCCTTGGGGTCCTATAATTCACCCCTCCACTTT	CSAPPLGSYNSPLHF
.	few	TRBJ1-4	TRBV19	TGTGCCAGTACGGATCGCGGCCCGGGTTGGAAACTGTTTTTT	CASTDRGPGWKLFF
.	once	TRBJ1-2	TRBV4-3	TGCGCCAGCAGCCAAGAGTTTGCCAGAACTAACTATGGCTACACCTTC	CASSQEFARTNYGYTF
.	.	TRBJ1-5	TRBV12-3/TRBV12-4	TGTGCCAGCAGTTTAGGAGGCGGGACCCAGCATTTT	CASSLGGGTQHF
.	.	TRBJ2-1	TRBV19	TGTGCCATTTCGGACGGGGGATCATACAATGAGCAGTTCTTC	CAISDGGSYNEQFF
.	.	TRBJ2-3	TRBV7-2	TGTGCCAGCACCGTCAGCGGAAGCACAGATACGCAGTATTTT	CASTVSGSTDTQYF
TRBD2	.	TRBJ2-3	TRBV20-1	TGCAGTGCTAGAGTCGTAGGCTTAGCGGGGGGCCCAGATACGCAGTATTTT	CSARVVGLAGGPDTQYF
TRBD2	.	TRBJ2-1	TRBV7-3	TGTGCCAGCAGCTTGGGATGGGTAGCGGGAGGGCCGGATTATGAGCAGTTCTTC	CASSLGWVAGGPDYEQFF
.	.	TRBJ2-3	TRBV3-1	TGTGCCAGCAGCCGGACACTCTCTAGCACAGATACGCAGTATTTT	CASSRTLSSTDTQYF
TRBD1	few	TRBJ1-4	TRBV7-9	TGTGCCAGCAGCCGGGGACAGGGGAAGGTGGCGACTAATGAAAAACTGTTTTTT	CASSRGQGKVATNEKLFF
.	few	TRBJ2-6	TRBV5-1	TGCGCCAGCAGCTCGGACGGGGCGTCTGGGGCCAACGTCCTGACTTTC	CASSSDGASGANVLTF
.	.	TRBJ2-3	TRBV6-5	TGTGCCACACGTAGCGCGTCAGATACGCAGTATTTT	CATRSASDTQYF
.	few	TRBJ2-1	TRBV6-2/TRBV6-3	TGTGCCAGCAGTTACATTAGCTCCTACAATGAGCAGTTCTTC	CASSYISSYNEQFF
.	.	TRBJ2-5	TRBV28	TGTGCCAGCAGTTTTCCGCTGGAAGAGACCCAGTACTTC	CASSFPLEETQYF
.	.	TRBJ2-2	TRBV24-1	TGTGCCACCAGTGATTTACCCGAAATGACGGCCCCGAACACCGGGGAGCTGTTTTTT	CATSDLPEMTAPNTGELFF
TRBD1	few	TRBJ2-2	TRBV7-3	TGTGCCAGCAGCGACGAGCGACAGGGGGGCACCGGGGAGCTGTTTTTT	CASSDERQGGTGELFF
.	many	TRBJ2-1	TRBV7-8	TGTGCCAGCAGCTCGCGGGAAGCGAATGAGCAGTTCTTC	CASSSREANEQFF
.	.	TRBJ2-2	TRBV15	TGTGCCACCAGCAGAGAAGTGGGGTGGCAGGGAGTCACCGGGGAGCTGTTTTTT	CATSREVGWQGVTGELFF
TRBD2	few	TRBJ2-5	TRBV6-2/TRBV6-3	TGTGCCAGCAGTTGGACTCCTAGCGGGGGGAATAAAGAGACCCAGTACTTC	CASSWTPSGGNKETQYF
TRBD1	few	TRBJ2-7	TRBV27	TGTGCCAGCAGCCCCGGACAGGGCATGACCTACGAGCAGTACTTC	CASSPGQGMTYEQYF
TRBD1	.	TRBJ1-2	TRBV5-6	TGTGCCAGCAGCTCCGGACAGGGCCGAAAAAACTATGGCTACACCTTC	CASSSGQGRKNYGYTF